Following are 18 T cell receptor beta chains from one sample sequenced in a study of T cell responses to AZD1222 COVID-19 vaccine. Data came from immunoSEQ multiplex PCR; TCRdb stores just in-frame clones and leaves some out. Here the sample spans over 85,000 clones, roughly 84% being singletons. The sample in question was peripheral blood, obtained on day 0 of AZD1222 vaccination. These receptors all stem from an adult in good health.

The chain joins TRBV6-6 to TRBJ2-7; 12 bases match TRBD2. This CDR3 contains 14 residues. Germline loops: CDR1 MNHNY, CDR2 SVGAGI (reference sequence). J was trimmed by 5 bases and V by 10 bases; bases with no gene match: 9. The CDR3 DNA follows: TGTGCCACCTGGGGACTAGCGGGCGGCAACGAGCAGTACTTC. Its translation: CATWGLAGGNEQYF.

This clone was recorded once. The rearrangement uses TRBV27 and TRBJ1-4, with a possible D match to TRBD1 (5 bases). The CDR3 has 16 residues. Germline assignment: CDR1 MNHEY and CDR2 SMNVEV (reference sequence). V lost 1 base and J 2 bases, leaving 11 bases between the germline ends. CDR3: CASSLYSGATNEKLFF. The CDR3 DNA reads as TGTGCCAGCAGTTTATATTCCGGGGCCACTAATGAAAAACTGTTTTTT.

The rearrangement uses TRBV7-2 and TRBJ2-1; no firm D call. Germline V gene lookup returns CDR1 SGHTA and CDR2 FQGNSA. The CDR3 has 14 residues. V dropped 1 base and J dropped 4 bases, with 8 bases sitting between them. CDR3 sequence (DNA): TGTGCCAGCAGCTTAGTAGGTGGTTACAATGAGCAGTTCTTC. Amino acid sequence: CASSLVGGYNEQFF.

This clone was found a few times. V gene TRBV7-9 combines with J gene TRBJ1-2; 7 nucleotides align to TRBD1. This CDR3 region has 13 residues. Germline CDR1 SEHNR, CDR2 FQNEAQ (reference sequence). The J segment lost 8 bases and the V segment lost 0 bases, leaving 3 bases of the junction unmatched. CDR3 region: CASSLATGVGYTF. CDR3 DNA sequence: TGTGCCAGCAGCTTAGCCACAGGGGTGGGCTACACCTTC.

The rearrangement uses TRBV19 and TRBJ2-7; D is perhaps TRBD1 or TRBD2 (6 bases each). The germline V and J ends were trimmed by 3 bases and 2 bases, with 11 bases remaining between them. The CDR3 runs 14 residues. Germline V gene sequence: CDR1 LNHDA, CDR2 SQIVND (reference sequence). Here the CDR3 DNA reads TGTGCCAGTAGTATTACGGGGGCTGCCTACGAGCAGTACTTC. Residues: CASSITGAAYEQYF.

V is TRBV3-1 (or the pseudogene TRBV3-2) and J is TRBJ1-2, with TRBD1 matching over 7 bases. Trimming at V came to 3 bases and at J to 4 bases, leaving 8 bases not matched to a gene. Looked up from germline, CDR1 is LGHDT and CDR2 is YNNKEL (reference sequence). The CDR3 has 15 amino acids. This CDR3 is CASSHLTGNAYGYTF. The CDR3 DNA reads TGTGCCAGCAGCCACCTGACAGGGAACGCCTATGGCTACACCTTC.

The CDR3 DNA reads TGCGCCAGCAGCCAGGCATATAGCGGGGTCTCCTACGAGCAGTACTTC. Its protein is CASSQAYSGVSYEQYF. The rearrangement links TRBV4-3 to TRBJ2-7, with TRBD2 matching 8 bases. Unmatched junction bases numbered 7, after V lost 3 bases and J lost 0 bases. The CDR3 is 16 amino acids. CDR1 and CDR2 from the germline V gene are LGHNA and YSLEER.

The J gene is TRBJ1-3, the V gene TRBV23-1; D uncertain. TRBV23-1 belongs to the ORF category, with a function that is uncertain. The CDR3 totals 20 residues. The V end was cut by 7 bases, the J end by 2 bases, with 30 bases between. The CDR3 reads CASNSEKKNSFGVAGNTIYF. In DNA, the CDR3 is TGCGCCAGCAATTCCGAAAAAAAGAACTCGTTCGGGGTAGCTGGAAACACCATATATTTT.

The DNA for the CDR3 is TGTGCCAGCACCAGTCAAATGAACACTGAAGCTTTCTTT. Its protein product is CASTSQMNTEAFF. The chain couples TRBV7-2 to TRBJ1-1; D is unclear. CDR1 is SGHTA, CDR2 FQGNSA, per germline. This CDR3 contains 13 residues. V was clipped by 7 bases and J by 0 bases, with 9 bases between them.

Comments on this clone: Other nucleotide sequences from this sample produce the same CDR3. The rearrangement uses TRBV5-1 and TRBJ1-4; D not certain. This CDR3 has 12 amino acids. The germline V gene has CDR1 SGHRS and CDR2 YFSETQ. V dropped 0 bases and J dropped 5 bases, with 2 bases sitting between them. The CDR3 sequence is CASSLGNEKLFF. The CDR3 DNA reads TGCGCCAGCAGCTTGGGAAATGAAAAACTGTTTTTT.

V usage is TRBV28 and J usage is TRBJ1-2, with D unresolved. In germline, CDR1 is MDHEN, CDR2 SYDVKM. With 6 bases removed from V and 8 bases from J, the gap between germline ends came to 13 bases. This CDR3 has 12 residues. This CDR3 reads CASRPGKAGYTF. The DNA of the CDR3 is TGTGCCAGCAGGCCGGGAAAAGCGGGCTACACCTTC.

The rearrangement uses TRBV28 and TRBJ2-7; the D gene could be TRBD1 or TRBD2 (5 bases each). The V end was cut by 6 bases, the J end by 3 bases, with 15 bases between. Per the germline V gene, CDR1 is MDHEN and CDR2 is SYDVKM. This CDR3 is built from 14 residues. The chain's CDR3 is CASSLGVTGYEQYF. CDR3 in DNA: TGTGCCAGCAGCCTGGGGGTTACCGGCTACGAGCAGTACTTC.

The rearrangement joins TRBV7-6 to TRBJ2-5; the match to TRBD2 covers 8 bases. The CDR3 consists of 16 residues. CDR1 and CDR2 from the germline V gene are SGHVS and FNYEAQ. J gave up 5 bases and V 1 base, and 9 bases lay outside the gene matches. The CDR3 region has the DNA TGTGCCAGCAGCTTAGGAAGGACTAGCAGCTGGGAGACCCAGTACTTC. It encodes CASSLGRTSSWETQYF.

This chain uses TRBV28 with TRBJ1-1; D is unresolved. CDR3 length equals 14 residues. Germline assignment: CDR1 MDHEN and CDR2 SYDVKM. Trimming took 2 bases from V and 5 from J, leaving 12 bases between them. CDR3 amino acids: CASSLGRGGTEAFF. The CDR3 bases are TGTGCCAGCAGTTTAGGACGGGGAGGTACTGAAGCTTTCTTT.

The chain combines TRBV20-1 with TRBJ1-1; the D is unclear. The CDR3 contains 10 residues. Deletions cut 1 base from V and 6 bases from J, with 3 bases between. CDR1 and CDR2 from the germline V gene are DFQATT and SNEGSKA (reference sequence). The CDR3 DNA follows: TGCAGTGCTAGAGTGTCTGAAGCTTTCTTT. It yields the protein CSARVSEAFF.

This chain links TRBV6-1 with TRBJ1-1, with a tentative D call TRBD1 (5 bases). Trimming left V 7 bases short and J 1 base short, with 13 bases between. The length of the CDR3 is 14 residues. Germline V CDR1 and CDR2: MNHNS, SASEGT. The DNA for the CDR3 is TGTGCCAGCACCCAAGGGGCAGCGAACACTGAAGCTTTCTTT. This sequence encodes CASTQGAANTEAFF.

This clone was found a few times. The V gene is TRBV29-1, the J gene TRBJ1-2; possible D gene TRBD1, 5 bases. The CDR3 is made up of 14 amino acids. Germline CDR1 SQVTM, CDR2 ANQGSEA. Trimming removed 3 bases at V and 7 bases at J, with 18 bases between. Written as DNA, the CDR3 is TGCAGCGTTGATGGGGGAATAGCTCTAAGTGGCTACACCTTC. It codes for CSVDGGIALSGYTF.

The chain carries TRBV7-2 and TRBJ1-5, with 7 bases that match TRBD1. The germline V gene encodes CDR1 SGHTA and CDR2 FQGNSA. The CDR3 covers 16 residues. V trimming: 1 base; J trimming: 7 bases; junction bases outside the gene matches: 10. DNA of the CDR3: TGTGCCAGCAGCTTAGGGGCAGGGGGGGGTTCGCAGCCCCAGCATTTT. Amino acids: CASSLGAGGGSQPQHF.